This TCR beta chain was found in a study of T cell responses to AZD1222 COVID-19 vaccine. The CDR3 runs 11 residues. CDR1 and CDR2 from the germline V gene are SQVTM and ANQGSEA. Trimming removed 4 bases at V and 8 bases at J, with 11 bases between. In regard to this clone: Its antigen is currently unknown.

Assay: immunoSEQ multiplex PCR; the TCRdb copy retains only in-frame clones and omits some. The repertoire holds 150,000 to 190,000 clones, roughly nine tenths seen once, with under 8% in the top ten. Study-wide results and limits: Spike was spanned by vaccine-associated CD4 TCRs, which were dominant at 160-218 and 743-854.

The TCR sequence derives from an adult who had recovered from COVID-19. The input for sequencing was peripheral blood, taken after recovery from COVID-19. The gene calls are TRBV29-1 and TRBJ1-1; D remains unclear. CDR3 sequence (DNA): TGCAGCGTTGGTCGACTCGAAGAAGCTTTCTTT. It encodes CSVGRLEEAFF.